The following is a T cell receptor (beta chain) sequence with its context. Its antigen is not known. Time point specified: week 47, end of study. Vaccinated patients received 300 ug of mutant IDH1 20-mer peptide per dose, with topical imiquimod. The source of the sample is a study of a mutant IDH1 vaccine in newly diagnosed glioma. Overall study: Vaccine administration was initiated 4-6 weeks following radiotherapy alone, or with temozolomide cycles.

Libraries were prepared by immunoSEQ multiplex PCR; TCRdb keeps only in-frame clonotypes and omits some of them. Among tens of thousands of clones listed, around 75% were seen once. Study conclusions and caveats: Pseudoprogression looked unconnected to shifts in top peripheral T cell clonotypes.

This CDR3 contains 19 residues. In germline, CDR1 is KGHSY, CDR2 FQNENV. V was clipped by 4 bases and J by 5 bases; unmatched bases: 18. The material was PBMCs, obtained from a glioma patient whose treatment included an IDH1 peptide vaccine. The TCR sequence derives from a man aged 35 to 55 with glioma. The rearrangement joins TRBV16 to TRBJ2-1; 9 nucleotides line up with TRBD1. The CDR3 reads CASSLLGDRDPFGNNEQFF. The CDR3 DNA reads as TGTGCCAGCAGCCTTTTAGGGGACAGGGACCCTTTTGGTAACAATGAGCAGTTCTTC.